The clone carrying this T cell receptor beta chain was picked up one time. The record originates from a study of shared clonotypes between healthy human individuals. A CD45RA+ naive subset and a CD45RA-negative memory subset were split from CD4+ cells. V lost 0 bases, J lost 3 bases, and 20 bases lay in between. The CDR3 length is 18 residues. TCRdb keeps only in-frame clones here, not all; method: immunoSEQ multiplex PCR. The sample carries about 1 million clones, around 74% recorded once. The sequencing sample was made of memory CD4+ T cells sorted from blood. Subset described: CD45RA-negative fraction. The V and J genes are TRBV23-1 and TRBJ1-2, with D perhaps matching TRBD1 (5 bases). TRBV23-1 is noted as an ORF with a role that remains uncertain. This TCR derives from a man between 18 and 29 years old in good health. CDR3 amino acids: CASSQSKGLQRFDYGYTF. CDR3 DNA sequence: TGCGCCAGCAGTCAATCGAAGGGACTGCAGAGGTTCGACTATGGCTACACCTTC.